The source of this TCR beta chain is a study of cytomegalovirus exposure and HLA in healthy donors. The primer mix had 60 Vbeta and 13 Jbeta primers. Measured with immunoSEQ multiplex PCR; TCRdb has only the in-frame clones, and not every one. The data show about 120,000 clones, over 65% seen once. The germline V gene encodes CDR1 MNHEY and CDR2 SMNVEV (reference sequence). Trimming cost V 3 bases and J 6 bases; bases outside gene matches: 1. The CDR3 covers 13 residues. The clonotype comes from a woman between 18 and 29 years old in good health and CMV-seronegative. The sequenced material came from PBMCs. This chain links TRBV27 with TRBJ2-2; 7 bases match TRBD2. The CDR3 sequence: CASSLGGAGELFF. DNA for the CDR3: TGTGCCAGCAGTTTGGGGGGGGCCGGGGAGCTGTTTTTT.